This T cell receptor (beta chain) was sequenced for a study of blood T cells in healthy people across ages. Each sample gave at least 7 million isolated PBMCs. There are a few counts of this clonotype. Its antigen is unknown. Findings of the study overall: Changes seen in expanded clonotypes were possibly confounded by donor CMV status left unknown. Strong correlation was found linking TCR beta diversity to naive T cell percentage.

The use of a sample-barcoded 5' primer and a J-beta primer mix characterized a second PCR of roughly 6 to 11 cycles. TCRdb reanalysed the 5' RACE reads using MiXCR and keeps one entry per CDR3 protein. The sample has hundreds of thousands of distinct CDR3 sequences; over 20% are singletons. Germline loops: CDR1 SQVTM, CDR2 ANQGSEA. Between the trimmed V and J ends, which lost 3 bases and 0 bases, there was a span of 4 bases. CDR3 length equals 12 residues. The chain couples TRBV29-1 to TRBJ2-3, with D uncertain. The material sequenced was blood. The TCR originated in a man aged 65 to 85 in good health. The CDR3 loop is CSVDPSTDTQYF. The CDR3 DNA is TGCAGCGTTGATCCGAGCACAGATACGCAGTATTTT.